One sample yielded the 9 T cell receptor beta chains listed below, sequenced in a study of blood T cells in healthy people across ages. The second PCR ran about 6 to 12 cycles with a sample-barcoded 5' primer and J-beta primers. TCRdb analysed the 5' RACE reads with MiXCR anew, one entry per CDR3 protein. This table holds approximately 780,000 distinct CDR3 sequences, roughly 25% found once. This same sample was also taken into another study, of T cells of mothers and their children.

Sequenced sample: blood. The origin of the receptors is a boy between 10 and 17 years old in good health.

V usage is TRBV3-1 and J usage is TRBJ1-2, with 7 bases fitting TRBD1. CDR1 is LGHDT, CDR2 YNNKEL, per germline (reference sequence). The trim removed 2 bases at V and 1 base at J, leaving 7 bases unmatched. The CDR3 totals 16 residues. Here the CDR3 DNA reads TGTGCCAGCAGCCAACCCGGGACAGCGATTAACTATGGCTACACCTTC. The encoded protein is CASSQPGTAINYGYTF.

The V and J genes are TRBV28 and TRBJ2-2, with 10 nucleotides matching TRBD2. Germline lookup yields CDR1 MDHEN and CDR2 SYDVKM. Losses at the gene ends were 4 bases for V and 4 bases for J; bases not matched to a gene: 3. This CDR3 is 15 amino acids long. Here the CDR3 reads CASSSSGGGTGELFF. CDR3 nucleotide sequence: TGTGCCAGCAGTTCTAGCGGGGGAGGCACCGGGGAGCTGTTTTTT.

A few counts support this clonotype. The chain is built from TRBV28 and TRBJ1-4; possible D gene TRBD1, 6 bases. V lost 8 bases to trimming and J lost 5 bases, with 12 bases between them. The CDR3 has 13 amino acids. CDR1 is MDHEN and CDR2 is SYDVKM in the germline V gene. The DNA for the CDR3 is TGTGCCAGCCAGGGGTCGCCAAATGAAAAACTGTTTTTT. This sequence encodes CASQGSPNEKLFF.

This clonotype appeared once. The chain has TRBV19 and TRBJ2-1; D unresolved. The closer fit of TRBJ2-7 to the DNA end suggests the J call may be wrong. The CDR3 length is 13 residues. Germline loops: CDR1 LNHDA, CDR2 SQIVND (reference sequence). Here the CDR3 reads CASSIGRAYEQYF. For the CDR3, the DNA is TGTGCCAGTAGTATCGGAAGAGCCTACGAGCAGTACTTC.

In this sample, this clonotype turned up a few times. The chain joins TRBV19 to TRBJ2-5; D might be TRBD2 (5 bases). The J call may be in error: the DNA end matches TRBJ2-7 better. Germline values: CDR1 LNHDA, CDR2 SQIVND (reference sequence). The CDR3 length is 16 residues. This CDR3 reads CASSPTREGSSYEQYF. Here the CDR3 DNA reads TGTGCCAGTAGCCCTACCCGGGAAGGGAGCTCCTACGAGCAGTACTTC.

V gene TRBV6-5 combines with J gene TRBJ2-7; unclear D gene. V was cut by 0 bases and J by 0 bases, with 9 bases left in between. CDR3 length: 15 amino acids. Germline V gene sequence: CDR1 MNHEY, CDR2 SVGAGI. The CDR3 is CASSYSTSYSYEQYF. The DNA for the CDR3 is TGTGCCAGCAGTTACTCGACATCATACTCCTACGAGCAGTACTTC.

V gene TRBV20-1 combines with J gene TRBJ2-5, with TRBD1 as a possible D gene (6 bases). The DNA end favors TRBJ2-1, so the J call may be wrong. The CDR3 totals 12 residues. Germline V gene lookup returns CDR1 DFQATT and CDR2 SNEGSKA (reference sequence). CDR3: CSASRGGGEQFF. CDR3 DNA: TGCAGTGCTTCCAGGGGTGGGGGTGAGCAGTTCTTC.

This clonotype has just a few counts. This chain connects TRBV20-1 to TRBJ1-2; no reliable D call. This CDR3 has 12 residues. Germline assignment: CDR1 DFQATT and CDR2 SNEGSKA (reference sequence). V lost 5 bases and J 2 bases, leaving 9 bases between the germline ends. The chain's CDR3 is CSAPDGNYGYTF. CDR3 bases: TGCAGTGCTCCAGACGGAAACTATGGCTACACCTTC.

The rearrangement joins TRBV4-2 to TRBJ2-7; D possibly corresponds to TRBD2 (5 bases). The CDR3 has 15 amino acids. Germline V gene data show CDR1 as LGHNA and CDR2 as YNFKEQ. Trimming shortened V by 0 bases and J by 0 bases, and 9 bases separated the two germline ends. CDR3 nucleotide sequence: TGTGCCAGCAGCCAAGAAGGCGGGTCCTCCTACGAGCAGTACTTC. This sequence encodes CASSQEGGSSYEQYF.